The table lists the clone carrying this TCR beta chain with many counts. Antigen unknown. The sample belongs to a study of response to subunit inactivated influenza vaccine. TCRdb used MiXCR to reprocess the RT-PCR reads, holding one entry per CDR3 protein. Of about 190,000 distinct CDR3 sequences in the sample, under 15% were seen once. The V gene lost 2 bases and the J gene lost 2 bases, with 9 bases spanning the gap. There are 14 residues in the CDR3. CDR1 and CDR2 from the germline V gene are MDHEN and SYDVKM. The study's findings and limits: Researchers suggested that each seasonal influenza vaccination recruits few new T cells.

The specimen comprised CD8+ T cells sorted from PBMCs, sampled roughly 5 days after vaccination. V is TRBV28 and J is TRBJ2-5; no clear D gene. This clonotype originated in a man between 50 and 59 years old who received an inactivated influenza vaccine. The CDR3: CASSLPDGQETQYF. CDR3 nucleotide sequence: TGTGCCAGCAGTTTACCGGACGGTCAAGAGACCCAGTACTTC.